This T cell receptor beta chain is drawn from a study of T cell changes during pregnancy in multiple sclerosis. The protocol was immunoSEQ multiplex PCR, while the TCRdb copy is restricted to in-frame clones and leaves out a portion. The repertoire includes around 20,000 clones, roughly 88% of them detected once, and roughly 5.1% sits in the top ten. This clone is medium-sized in the sample. V shed 1 base, J shed 6 bases, and the junction held 0 bases outside the gene matches. This CDR3 region has 16 residues. Germline values: CDR1 LGHNA, CDR2 YNFKEQ. The V and J genes are TRBV4-2 and TRBJ2-2, with TRBD2 matching over 15 bases. This specimen was CD8+ T cells from peripheral blood mononuclear cells, taken after pregnancy. This TCR was sampled from a female donor in good health, enrolled as a control in a pregnancy study. Here the CDR3 DNA reads TGTGCCAGCAGCCAAGGGACTAGCGGGGGGGCCGGGGAGCTGTTTTTT. This sequence encodes CASSQGTSGGAGELFF.